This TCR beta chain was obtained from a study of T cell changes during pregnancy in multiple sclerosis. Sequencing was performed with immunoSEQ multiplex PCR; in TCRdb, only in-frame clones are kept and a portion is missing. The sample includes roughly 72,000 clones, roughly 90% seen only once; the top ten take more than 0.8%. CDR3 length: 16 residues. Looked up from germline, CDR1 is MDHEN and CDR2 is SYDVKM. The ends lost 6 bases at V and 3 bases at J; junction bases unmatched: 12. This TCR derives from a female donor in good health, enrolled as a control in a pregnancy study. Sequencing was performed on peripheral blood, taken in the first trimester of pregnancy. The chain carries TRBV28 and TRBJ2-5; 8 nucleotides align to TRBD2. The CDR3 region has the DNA TGTGCCAGCAGCTACCCAAGTGGCGGGAGGAAAGAGACCCAGTACTTC. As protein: CASSYPSGGRKETQYF.